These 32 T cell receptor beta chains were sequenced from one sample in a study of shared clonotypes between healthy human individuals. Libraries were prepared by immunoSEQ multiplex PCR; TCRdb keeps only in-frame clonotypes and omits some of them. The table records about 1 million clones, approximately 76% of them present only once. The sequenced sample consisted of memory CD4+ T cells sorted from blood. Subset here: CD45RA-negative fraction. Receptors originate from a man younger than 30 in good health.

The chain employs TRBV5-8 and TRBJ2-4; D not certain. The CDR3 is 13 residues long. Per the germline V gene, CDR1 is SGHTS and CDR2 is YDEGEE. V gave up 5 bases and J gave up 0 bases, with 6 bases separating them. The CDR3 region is CASSMLAKNIQYF. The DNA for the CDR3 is TGTGCCAGCAGTATGCTAGCCAAAAACATTCAGTACTTC. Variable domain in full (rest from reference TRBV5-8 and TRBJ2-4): EAGVTQSPTHLIKTRGQQATLRCSPISGHTSVYWYQQALGLGLQFLLWYDEGEERNRGNFPPRFSGRQFPNYSSELNVNALELEDSALYLCASSMLAKNIQYFGAGTRLSVL.

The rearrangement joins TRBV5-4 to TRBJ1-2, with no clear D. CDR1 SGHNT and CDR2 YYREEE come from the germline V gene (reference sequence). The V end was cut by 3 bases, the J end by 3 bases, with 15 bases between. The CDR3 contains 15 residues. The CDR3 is CASSSVRGGYYGYTF. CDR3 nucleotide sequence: TGTGCCAGCAGCTCGGTCCGTGGAGGGTACTATGGCTACACCTTC.

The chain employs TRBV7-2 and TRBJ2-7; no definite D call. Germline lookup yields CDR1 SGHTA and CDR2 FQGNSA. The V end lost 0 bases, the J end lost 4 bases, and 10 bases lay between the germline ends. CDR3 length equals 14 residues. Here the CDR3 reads CASSLAILAYEQYF. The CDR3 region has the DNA TGTGCCAGCAGCTTAGCGATACTCGCATACGAGCAGTACTTC.

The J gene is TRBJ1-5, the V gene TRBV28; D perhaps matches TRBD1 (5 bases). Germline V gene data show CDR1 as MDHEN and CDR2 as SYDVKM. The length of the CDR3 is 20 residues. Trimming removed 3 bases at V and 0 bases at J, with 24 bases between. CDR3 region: CASSFGGRGARLNSNQPQHF. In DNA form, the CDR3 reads TGTGCCAGCAGTTTCGGGGGTCGGGGCGCACGACTGAATAGCAATCAGCCCCAGCATTTT.

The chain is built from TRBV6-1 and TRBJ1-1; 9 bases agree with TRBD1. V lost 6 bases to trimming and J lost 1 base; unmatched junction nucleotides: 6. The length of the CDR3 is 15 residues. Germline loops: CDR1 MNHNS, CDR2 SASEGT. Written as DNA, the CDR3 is TGTGCCAGCAGCCGCGGGGGACAGGGGAACACTGAAGCTTTCTTT. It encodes CASSRGGQGNTEAFF.

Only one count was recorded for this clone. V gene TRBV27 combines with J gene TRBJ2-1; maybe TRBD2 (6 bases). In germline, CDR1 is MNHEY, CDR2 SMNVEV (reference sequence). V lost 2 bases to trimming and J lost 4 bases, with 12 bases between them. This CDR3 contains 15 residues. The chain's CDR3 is CASSLGAGWYNEQFF. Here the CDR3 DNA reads TGTGCCAGCAGTTTAGGGGCGGGATGGTACAATGAGCAGTTCTTC.

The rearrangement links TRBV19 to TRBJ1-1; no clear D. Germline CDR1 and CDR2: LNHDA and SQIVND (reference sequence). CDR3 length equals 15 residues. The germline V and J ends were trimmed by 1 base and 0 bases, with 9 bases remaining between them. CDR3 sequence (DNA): TGTGCCAGTAGTATAGGACTGTACATGAACACTGAAGCTTTCTTT. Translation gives CASSIGLYMNTEAFF.

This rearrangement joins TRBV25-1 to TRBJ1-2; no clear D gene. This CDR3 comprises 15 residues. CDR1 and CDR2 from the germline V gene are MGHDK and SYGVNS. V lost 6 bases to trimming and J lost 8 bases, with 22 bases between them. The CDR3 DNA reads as TGTGCCAGCAGGCCTCCGGGCCAGTCGCCTATGGGCTACACCTTC. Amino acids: CASRPPGQSPMGYTF.

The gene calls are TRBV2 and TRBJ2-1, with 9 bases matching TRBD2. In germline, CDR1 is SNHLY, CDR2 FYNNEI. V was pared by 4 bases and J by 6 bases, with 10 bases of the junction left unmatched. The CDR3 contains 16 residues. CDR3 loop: CASSGSLAGITNEQFF. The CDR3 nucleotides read TGTGCCAGCAGTGGGTCCCTAGCGGGGATAACCAATGAGCAGTTCTTC.

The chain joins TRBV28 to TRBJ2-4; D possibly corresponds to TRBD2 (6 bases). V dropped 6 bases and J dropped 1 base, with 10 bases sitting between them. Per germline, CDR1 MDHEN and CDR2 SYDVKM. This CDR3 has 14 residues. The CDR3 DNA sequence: TGTGCCAGCAGATGGGCGGGGGCCAAAAACATTCAGTACTTC. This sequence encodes CASRWAGAKNIQYF. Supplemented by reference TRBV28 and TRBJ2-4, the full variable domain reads DVKVTQSSRYLVKRTGEKVFLECVQDMDHENMFWYRQDPGLGLRLIYFSYDVKMKEKGDIPEGYSVSREKKERFSLILESASTNQTSMYLCASRWAGAKNIQYFGAGTRLSVL.

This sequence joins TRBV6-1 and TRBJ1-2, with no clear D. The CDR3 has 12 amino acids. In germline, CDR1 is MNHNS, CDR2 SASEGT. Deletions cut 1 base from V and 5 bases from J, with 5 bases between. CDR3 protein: CASSEDGYGYTF. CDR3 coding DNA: TGTGCCAGCAGTGAAGATGGATATGGCTACACCTTC.

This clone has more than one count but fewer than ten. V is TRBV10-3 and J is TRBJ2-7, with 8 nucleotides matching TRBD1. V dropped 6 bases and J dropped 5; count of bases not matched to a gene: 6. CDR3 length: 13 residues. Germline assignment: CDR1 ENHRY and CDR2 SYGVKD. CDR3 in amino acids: CAISGQGIHEQYF. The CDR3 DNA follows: TGTGCCATCAGCGGACAGGGCATCCACGAGCAGTACTTC.

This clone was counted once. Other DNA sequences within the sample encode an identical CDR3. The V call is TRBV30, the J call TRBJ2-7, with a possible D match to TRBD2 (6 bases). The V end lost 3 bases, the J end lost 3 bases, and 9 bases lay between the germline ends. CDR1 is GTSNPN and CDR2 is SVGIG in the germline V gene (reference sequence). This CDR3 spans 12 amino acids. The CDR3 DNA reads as TGTGCCTGGAGCCCCGGGAGCTACGAGCAGTACTTC. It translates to CAWSPGSYEQYF.

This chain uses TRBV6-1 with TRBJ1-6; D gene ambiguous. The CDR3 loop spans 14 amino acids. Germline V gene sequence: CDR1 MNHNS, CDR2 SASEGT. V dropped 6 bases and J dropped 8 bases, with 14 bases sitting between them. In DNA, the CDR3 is TGTGCCAGCAGCACCGGGAGTAGGGATTCACCCCTCCACTTT. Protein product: CASSTGSRDSPLHF.

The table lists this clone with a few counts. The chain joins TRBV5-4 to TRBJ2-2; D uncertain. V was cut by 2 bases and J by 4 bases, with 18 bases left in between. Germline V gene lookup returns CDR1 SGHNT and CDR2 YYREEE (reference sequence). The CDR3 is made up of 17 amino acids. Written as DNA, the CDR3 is TGTGCCAGCAGCTTAATTGCCGGGTCATCGGCCACCGGGGAGCTGTTTTTT. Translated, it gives CASSLIAGSSATGELFF.

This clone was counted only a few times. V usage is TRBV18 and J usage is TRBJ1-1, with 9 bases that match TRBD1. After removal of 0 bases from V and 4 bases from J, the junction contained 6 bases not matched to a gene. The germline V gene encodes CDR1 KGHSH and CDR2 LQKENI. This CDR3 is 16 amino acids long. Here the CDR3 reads CASSPPGQGRATEAFF. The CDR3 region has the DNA TGTGCCAGCTCACCACCGGGACAGGGTAGGGCCACTGAAGCTTTCTTT.

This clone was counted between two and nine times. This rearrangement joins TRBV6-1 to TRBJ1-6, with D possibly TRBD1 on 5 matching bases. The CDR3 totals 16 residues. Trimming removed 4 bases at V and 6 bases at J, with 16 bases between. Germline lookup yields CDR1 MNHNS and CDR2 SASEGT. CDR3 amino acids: CASSVTGSLGNSPLHF. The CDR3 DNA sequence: TGTGCCAGCAGTGTCACAGGTTCGCTTGGTAATTCACCCCTCCACTTT.

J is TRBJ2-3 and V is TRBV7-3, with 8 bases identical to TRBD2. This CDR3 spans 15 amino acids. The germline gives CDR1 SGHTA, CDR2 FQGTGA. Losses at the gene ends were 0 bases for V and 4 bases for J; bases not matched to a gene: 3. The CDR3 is CASSLTRGAPDTQYF. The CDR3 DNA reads TGTGCCAGCAGCTTAACGCGGGGGGCCCCAGATACGCAGTATTTT.

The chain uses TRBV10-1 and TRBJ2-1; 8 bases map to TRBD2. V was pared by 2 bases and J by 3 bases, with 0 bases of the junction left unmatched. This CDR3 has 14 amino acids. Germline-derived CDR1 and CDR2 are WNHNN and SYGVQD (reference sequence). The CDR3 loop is CASSEAGGYNEQFF. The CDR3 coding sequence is TGCGCCAGCAGTGAGGCGGGAGGCTACAATGAGCAGTTCTTC.

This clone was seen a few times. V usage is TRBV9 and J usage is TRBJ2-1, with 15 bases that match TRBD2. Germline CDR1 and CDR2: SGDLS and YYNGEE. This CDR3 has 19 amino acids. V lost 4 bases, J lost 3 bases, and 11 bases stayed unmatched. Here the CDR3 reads CASSPRGWTSGRDYNEQFF. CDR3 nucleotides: TGTGCCAGCAGCCCCCGGGGGTGGACTAGCGGGAGGGACTACAATGAGCAGTTCTTC.

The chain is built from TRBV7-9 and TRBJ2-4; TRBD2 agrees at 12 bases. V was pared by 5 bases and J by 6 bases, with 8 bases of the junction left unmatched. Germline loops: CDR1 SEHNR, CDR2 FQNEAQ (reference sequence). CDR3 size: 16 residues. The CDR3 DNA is TGTGCCAGCAGCGGTGGGACTAGCGGGCGAACAAACATTCAGTACTTC. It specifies CASSGGTSGRTNIQYF.

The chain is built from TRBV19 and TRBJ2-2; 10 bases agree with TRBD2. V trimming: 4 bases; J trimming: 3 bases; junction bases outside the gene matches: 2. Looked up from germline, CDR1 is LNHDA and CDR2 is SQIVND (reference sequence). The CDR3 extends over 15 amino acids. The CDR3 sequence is CASSTGTSDTGELFF. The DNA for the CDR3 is TGTGCCAGTAGTACCGGGACTAGCGACACCGGGGAGCTGTTTTTT.

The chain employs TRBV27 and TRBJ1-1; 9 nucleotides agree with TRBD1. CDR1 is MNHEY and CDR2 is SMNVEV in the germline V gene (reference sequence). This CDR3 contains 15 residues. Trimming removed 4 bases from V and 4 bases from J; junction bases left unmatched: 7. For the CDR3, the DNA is TGTGCCAGCAGTTCGGACAGGGGATGGAGCACTGAAGCTTTCTTT. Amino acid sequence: CASSSDRGWSTEAFF.

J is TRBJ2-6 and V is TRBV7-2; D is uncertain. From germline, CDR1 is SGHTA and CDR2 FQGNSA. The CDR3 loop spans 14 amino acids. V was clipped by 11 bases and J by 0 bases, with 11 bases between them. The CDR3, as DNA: TGTGCCGGACGCGGCTCCTCTGGGGCCAACGTCCTGACTTTC. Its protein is CAGRGSSGANVLTF.

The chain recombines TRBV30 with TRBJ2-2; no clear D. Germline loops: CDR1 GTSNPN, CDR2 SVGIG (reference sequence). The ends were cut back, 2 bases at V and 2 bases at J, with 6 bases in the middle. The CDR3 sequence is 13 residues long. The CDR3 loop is CAWSPTNTGELFF. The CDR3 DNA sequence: TGTGCCTGGAGTCCCACTAACACCGGGGAGCTGTTTTTT.

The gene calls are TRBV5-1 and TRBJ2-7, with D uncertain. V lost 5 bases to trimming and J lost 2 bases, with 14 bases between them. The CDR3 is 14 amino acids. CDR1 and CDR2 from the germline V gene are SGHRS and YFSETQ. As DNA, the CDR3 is TGCGCCAGCAGAAGCTGGAACCTACCCTACGAGCAGTACTTC. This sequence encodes CASRSWNLPYEQYF. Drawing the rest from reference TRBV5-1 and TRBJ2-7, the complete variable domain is KAGVTQTPRYLIKTRGQQVTLSCSPISGHRSVSWYQQTPGQGLQFLFEYFSETQRNKGNFPGRFSGRQFSNSRSEMNVSTLELGDSALYLCASRSWNLPYEQYFGPGTRLTVT.

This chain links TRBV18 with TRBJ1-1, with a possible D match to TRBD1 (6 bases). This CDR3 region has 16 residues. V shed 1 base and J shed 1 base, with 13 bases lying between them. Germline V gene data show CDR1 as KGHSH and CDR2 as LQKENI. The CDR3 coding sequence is TGTGCCAGCTCACCACTAACAGGGATTGCGAACACTGAAGCTTTCTTT. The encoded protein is CASSPLTGIANTEAFF.

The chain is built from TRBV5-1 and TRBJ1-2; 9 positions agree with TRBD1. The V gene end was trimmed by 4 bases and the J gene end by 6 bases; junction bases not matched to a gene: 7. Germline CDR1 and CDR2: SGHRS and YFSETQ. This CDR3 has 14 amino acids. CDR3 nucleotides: TGCGCCAGCAGCCAGAAGACAGGGGGGGATGGCTACACCTTC. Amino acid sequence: CASSQKTGGDGYTF.

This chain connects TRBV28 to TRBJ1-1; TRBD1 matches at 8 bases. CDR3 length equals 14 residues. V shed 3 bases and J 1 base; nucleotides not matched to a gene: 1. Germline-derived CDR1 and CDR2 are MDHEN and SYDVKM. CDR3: CASSLTGANTEAFF. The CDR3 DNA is TGTGCCAGCAGTTTGACAGGGGCGAACACTGAAGCTTTCTTT.

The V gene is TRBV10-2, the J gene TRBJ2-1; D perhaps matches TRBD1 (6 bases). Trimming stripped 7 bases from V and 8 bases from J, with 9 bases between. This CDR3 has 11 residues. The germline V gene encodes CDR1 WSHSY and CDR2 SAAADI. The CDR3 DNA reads TGCGCCAGCAACAGGGATCATGAGCAGTTCTTC. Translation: CASNRDHEQFF.

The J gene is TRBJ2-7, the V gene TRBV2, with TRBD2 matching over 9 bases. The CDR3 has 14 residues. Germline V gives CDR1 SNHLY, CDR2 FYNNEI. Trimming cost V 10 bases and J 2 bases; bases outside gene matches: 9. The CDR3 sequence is CATRGLAGTYEQYF. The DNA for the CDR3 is TGTGCCACGCGCGGGCTAGCGGGGACCTACGAGCAGTACTTC.

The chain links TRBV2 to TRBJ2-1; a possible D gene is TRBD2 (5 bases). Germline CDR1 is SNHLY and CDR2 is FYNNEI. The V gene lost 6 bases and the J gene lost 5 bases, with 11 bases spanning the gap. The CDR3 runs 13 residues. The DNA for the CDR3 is TGTGCCAGCAGCCTGAACGGGGACAATGAGCAGTTCTTC. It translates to CASSLNGDNEQFF.